This T cell receptor beta chain was captured in a study of regulatory and conventional T cells in RAG deficiency. This CDR3 is built from 17 residues. Trimming cost V 3 bases and J 8 bases; bases outside gene matches: 13. Germline assignment: CDR1 LNHDA and CDR2 SQIVND (reference sequence). Genomic DNA came from blood conventional CD4+ T cells gated CD25-low CD127-high. Regarding this clone: What it binds is not known.

The protocol was immunoSEQ multiplex PCR, while the TCRdb copy is restricted to in-frame clones and leaves out a portion. Among about 30,000 clones listed, 90% to 96% were seen once. Study results and limitations: Omenn patients showed >75% Treg-Tconv overlap and shorter CDR3 lengths. Shannon entropy was markedly lower and Simpson indices higher in RAG-deficient patients than control T-cell subsets. In Omenn syndrome, sorted "Tregs" may be peripherally activated cells.

This same sample was also part of a study on regulatory T cells. That work adds: The primer mix had 52 TRBV and 13 TRBJ primers. Skewed V and J usage and few unique V-J pairs marked patient repertoires, most in Tregs.

This clonotype was obtained from a human donor in good health. Source material: CD25- CD4+ T cells sorted from blood. The V gene is TRBV19, the J gene TRBJ2-1, with 10 bases matching TRBD2. The CDR3 coding sequence is TGTGCCAGTAGTATCCTTGGACTAGCGGCTCCCCGGGATGAGCAGTTCTTC. Translated: CASSILGLAAPRDEQFF.